The rows below give T cell receptor beta chains drawn from one sample of a study of CXCR3-negative and CXCR3-positive naive CD8 T cells. One entry per CDR3 protein, without DNA, is what TCRdb gives after re-calling the 5' RACE reads. Its clone listing holds over 100,000 distinct CDR3 sequences. Sequenced: naive CXCR3+ CD8+ T cells from blood. These receptors came from a human donor in good health. Some clones in this sample may be carry-over from other donors' samples. Both conserved end residues are part of each CDR3. Each record gives: J gene, V gene, CDR3 protein.

J: TRBJ2-5
V: TRBV13
CDR3: CASSYRLAGRQETQYF

J: TRBJ2-7
V: TRBV4-3
CDR3: CASSQVPSPGQGFEQYF

J: TRBJ1-1
V: TRBV29-1
CDR3: CSALFFEGMGTEAFF

J: TRBJ1-2
V: TRBV4-3
CDR3: CASSQGDGTNYGYTF

J: TRBJ2-1
V: TRBV7-3
CDR3: CASSGHGGAVGEQFF

J: TRBJ2-7
V: TRBV27
CDR3: CASSFGLAGLYEQYF

J: TRBJ2-7
V: TRBV5-1
CDR3: CASSLAQGAVYEQYF

J: TRBJ1-4
V: TRBV5-6
CDR3: CASSQSAEAPAYNEKLFF

J: TRBJ2-1
V: TRBV29-1
CDR3: CSVESQISYNEQFF

J: TRBJ1-3
V: TRBV7-8
CDR3: CASNPGSGNTIYF

J: TRBJ2-5
V: TRBV28
CDR3: CASSYIGTSGGHQETQYF

J: TRBJ2-7
V: TRBV7-9
CDR3: CASSQTGQLYEQYF

J: TRBJ2-1
V: TRBV7-9
CDR3: CASTHLGAGAYNEQFF

J: TRBJ2-7
V: TRBV7-9
CDR3: CASSLSSGDYEQYF

J: TRBJ2-2
V: TRBV12-3/TRBV12-4
CDR3: CASSLSGRPTGELFF

J: TRBJ1-1
V: TRBV28
CDR3: CASSFLQTGRTEAFF

J: TRBJ2-7
V: TRBV28
CDR3: CASTDRIYEQYF

J: TRBJ2-3
V: TRBV11-2
CDR3: CASSLWSDTDTQYF

J: TRBJ2-7
V: TRBV21-1
CDR3: CASSIHLAGGRRSSSYEQYF

J: TRBJ2-6
V: TRBV7-6
CDR3: CASSFTGGPGANVLTF

J: TRBJ2-7
V: TRBV24-1
CDR3: CATSTGGPAYEQYF

J: TRBJ1-1
V: TRBV5-1
CDR3: CASSLEGVGGLGVTEAFF

J: TRBJ2-1
V: TRBV5-1
CDR3: CASTWFTGSSYNEQFF

J: TRBJ2-1
V: TRBV29-1
CDR3: CSVEGKPLNEQFF

J: TRBJ2-2
V: TRBV29-1
CDR3: CSVEEWSENTGELFF

J: TRBJ1-2
V: TRBV25-1
CDR3: CASTGHYGYTF

J: TRBJ1-4
V: TRBV7-9
CDR3: CASSAAGGRDEKLFF

J: TRBJ2-7
V: TRBV28
CDR3: CASSARDRHYEQYF

J: TRBJ2-7
V: TRBV9
CDR3: CASSVDPTLHYEQYF

J: TRBJ2-7
V: TRBV6-5
CDR3: CASSTGVTGEQYF

J: TRBJ2-1
V: TRBV7-9
CDR3: CASSGAGGDEQFF

J: TRBJ1-2
V: TRBV28
CDR3: CASSLSSNPYIGINYGYTF

J: TRBJ2-1
V: TRBV21-1
CDR3: CASRGSSYNEQFF

J: TRBJ2-7
V: TRBV14
CDR3: CASSQGTVSSYEQYF

J: TRBJ2-7
V: TRBV7-8
CDR3: CASSLIGSVLGQGEDEQYF

J: TRBJ2-3
V: TRBV29-1
CDR3: CSVAGTGATDTQYF

J: TRBJ2-1
V: TRBV4-1
CDR3: CASSQAGRNEQFF

J: TRBJ1-1
V: TRBV6-4
CDR3: CASAYREGTEAFF

J: TRBJ1-1
V: TRBV12-3/TRBV12-4
CDR3: CASSFDRDTEAFF

J: TRBJ2-3
V: TRBV18
CDR3: CASSIPGLAGADTQYF

J: TRBJ2-2
V: TRBV5-8
CDR3: CASRQGARSGELFF

J: TRBJ2-5
V: TRBV7-8
CDR3: CASLIGGETQYF

J: TRBJ1-1
V: TRBV12-3/TRBV12-4
CDR3: CASSLRSDTEAFF

J: TRBJ2-1
V: TRBV7-8
CDR3: CASSLKDGSYNEQFF

J: TRBJ2-7
V: TRBV12-3/TRBV12-4
CDR3: CASSQTLDSYEQYF

J: TRBJ2-5
V: TRBV29-1
CDR3: CSVESWGQGASETQYF

J: TRBJ2-7
V: TRBV2
CDR3: CASSEGSVEQYF

J: TRBJ2-5
V: TRBV25-1
CDR3: CASSDGQETQYF

J: TRBJ2-5
V: TRBV7-2
CDR3: CASSEPFGGTTLQETQYF

J: TRBJ2-3
V: TRBV29-1
CDR3: CSVRVREADTQYF

J: TRBJ2-7
V: TRBV15
CDR3: CATTEGRTSYEQYF

J: TRBJ2-1
V: TRBV12-3/TRBV12-4
CDR3: CASSFDSGSREQFF

J: TRBJ1-1
V: TRBV29-1
CDR3: CSAHPTGVPEAFF

J: TRBJ2-1
V: TRBV5-1
CDR3: CASSLSGYNEQFF

J: TRBJ2-2
V: TRBV5-5
CDR3: CASSLGPGTSGELFF

J: TRBJ1-1
V: TRBV7-9
CDR3: CASSREGGTEKPNTEAFF

J: TRBJ2-1
V: TRBV15
CDR3: CATSSDSGGSYNEQFF

J: TRBJ2-5
V: TRBV15
CDR3: CATSRKGRTQETQYF

J: TRBJ1-6
V: TRBV5-1
CDR3: CASSLSQGANSPLHF

J: TRBJ2-7
V: TRBV12-3/TRBV12-4
CDR3: CASSLGLIHPKEF